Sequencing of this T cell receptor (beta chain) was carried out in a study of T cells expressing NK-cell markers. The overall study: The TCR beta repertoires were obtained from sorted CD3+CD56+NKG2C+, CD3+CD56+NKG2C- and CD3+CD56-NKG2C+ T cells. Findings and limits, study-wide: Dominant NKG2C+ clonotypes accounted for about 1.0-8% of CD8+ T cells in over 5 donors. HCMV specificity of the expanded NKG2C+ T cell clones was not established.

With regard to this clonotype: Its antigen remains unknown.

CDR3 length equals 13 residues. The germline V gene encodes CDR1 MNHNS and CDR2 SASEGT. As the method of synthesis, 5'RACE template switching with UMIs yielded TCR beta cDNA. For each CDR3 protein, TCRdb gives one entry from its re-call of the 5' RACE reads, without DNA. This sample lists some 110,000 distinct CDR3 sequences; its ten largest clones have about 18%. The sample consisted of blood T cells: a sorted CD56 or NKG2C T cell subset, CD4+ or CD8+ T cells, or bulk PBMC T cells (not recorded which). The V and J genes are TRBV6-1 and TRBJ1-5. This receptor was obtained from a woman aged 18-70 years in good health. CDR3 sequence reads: CASSLSVRQPQHF.